These 20 T cell receptor beta chains originate from one sample sequenced in a study of cytomegalovirus exposure and HLA in healthy donors. Vbeta (60) and Jbeta (13) primers were used in the PCR. The repertoire was sequenced with immunoSEQ multiplex PCR; TCRdb's copy has only in-frame clones and lacks some. The table has about 160,000 clones, around four fifths seen once. Sequenced input: PBMCs. These receptors all stem from a man younger than 35 in good health and CMV-seropositive.

There are a few counts of this clone. The V and J genes are TRBV4-1 and TRBJ1-2; D unclear. V was cut by 4 bases and J by 0 bases, with 9 bases left in between. The V gene's germline CDR1 is MGHRA and CDR2 YSYEKL. The CDR3 runs 14 residues. Here the CDR3 DNA reads TGCGCCAGCAGCCCAGTCGTGGCTAACTATGGCTACACCTTC. Its protein product is CASSPVVANYGYTF.

The V and J genes are TRBV27 and TRBJ2-3, with a tentative D call TRBD2 (6 bases). V was clipped by 4 bases and J by 6 bases, with 17 bases between them. There are 15 residues in the CDR3. Germline-derived CDR1 and CDR2 are MNHEY and SMNVEV (reference sequence). The chain's CDR3 is CASSSGPGVRDTQYF. The CDR3 nucleotides are TGTGCCAGCAGTTCTGGACCGGGGGTCCGCGATACGCAGTATTTT.

The chain has TRBV27 and TRBJ2-5; D might be TRBD1 (5 bases). Germline V gene data show CDR1 as MNHEY and CDR2 as SMNVEV (reference sequence). CDR3 length: 15 amino acids. The V end was cut by 4 bases, the J end by 0 bases, with 12 bases between. The CDR3 sequence is CASSSIQDHQETQYF. DNA for the CDR3: TGTGCCAGCAGTTCTATACAGGACCACCAAGAGACCCAGTACTTC.

This sequence joins TRBV28 and TRBJ1-5; possible D gene TRBD1, 6 bases. The CDR3 runs 16 residues. Trimming removed 1 base from V and 7 bases from J, with 17 bases in between. Germline values: CDR1 MDHEN, CDR2 SYDVKM. The CDR3 protein is CASSLSYGQGFQPQHF. The CDR3 coding sequence is TGTGCCAGCAGTTTATCATATGGGCAGGGGTTCCAGCCCCAGCATTTT.

The chain has TRBV7-9 and TRBJ2-7; 7 nucleotides align to TRBD2. With V trimmed by 8 bases and J by 4 bases, 8 bases remained unmatched. CDR3 size: 13 residues. Germline V CDR1 and CDR2: SEHNR, FQNEAQ (reference sequence). CDR3 amino acids: CASPPAGGYEQYF. The CDR3 nucleotides are TGTGCCAGCCCCCCCGCCGGGGGGTACGAGCAGTACTTC.

V is TRBV11-1 and J is TRBJ2-5; D is perhaps TRBD1 (5 bases). The V end lost 5 bases, the J end lost 2 bases, and 15 bases lay between the germline ends. The CDR3 runs 15 residues. From germline, CDR1 is SGHAT and CDR2 FQDESV (reference sequence). The CDR3 spells CASSHHQGSQETQYF. The CDR3 region has the DNA TGTGCCAGCAGCCATCACCAGGGATCACAAGAGACCCAGTACTTC.

This chain connects TRBV5-6 to TRBJ2-1, with 9 positions matching TRBD1. The CDR3 is 13 amino acids. V lost 0 bases and J lost 9; bases outside the gene matches: 1. The V gene's germline CDR1 is SGHDT and CDR2 YYEEEE. The DNA for the CDR3 is TGTGCCAGCAGCTTGGGGGGACAGGGTGAGCAGTTCTTC. Translation gives CASSLGGQGEQFF.

V is TRBV29-1 and J is TRBJ2-7, with TRBD2 identical over 10 bases. The CDR3 totals 12 residues. Germline loops: CDR1 SQVTM, CDR2 ANQGSEA. With 2 bases clipped from V and 7 bases from J, the junction kept 2 bases outside the gene matches. CDR3 sequence: CSVELLAGEQYF. As DNA, the CDR3 is TGCAGCGTTGAATTACTAGCGGGAGAGCAGTACTTC.

This clone turned up a few times. This rearrangement joins TRBV4-3 to TRBJ2-6; 7 bases match TRBD1. CDR1 and CDR2 from the germline V gene are LGHNA and YSLEER. This CDR3 is 18 amino acids long. Trimming took 0 bases from V and 2 from J; bases not matched to a gene: 7. CDR3 DNA: TGCGCCAGCAGCCAAGATCGGGGACAGCCTCCTGGGGCCAACGTCCTGACTTTC. Translation gives CASSQDRGQPPGANVLTF.

This clone came up a few times. V is TRBV4-1 and J is TRBJ2-2; D not certain. The CDR3 has 14 amino acids. Germline lookup yields CDR1 MGHRA and CDR2 YSYEKL. V was clipped by 2 bases and J by 2 bases, with 6 bases between them. The CDR3 coding sequence is TGCGCCAGCAGCCAACCAGTAAACACCGGGGAGCTGTTTTTT. It encodes CASSQPVNTGELFF.

The chain employs TRBV7-8 and TRBJ2-3; 8 bases align to TRBD2. Germline trimming cut 8 bases from V and 4 bases from J; bases unmatched to any gene: 8. Germline CDR1 and CDR2: SGHVS and FQNEAQ. The CDR3 is 14 amino acids. The CDR3 region is CASGEAGGPDTQYF. CDR3 coding DNA: TGTGCCAGCGGGGAGGCGGGAGGACCAGATACGCAGTATTTT.

The genes are TRBV4-3 and TRBJ2-7, with 12 positions matching TRBD2. CDR1 is LGHNA, CDR2 YSLEER, per germline. CDR3 length equals 16 residues. The trim removed 1 base at V and 2 bases at J, leaving 3 bases unmatched. The CDR3 spells CASSQGTSGKAYEQYF. CDR3 DNA: TGCGCCAGCAGCCAAGGGACTAGCGGGAAGGCCTACGAGCAGTACTTC.

The chain uses TRBV19 and TRBJ2-2; D is undetermined. From germline, CDR1 is LNHDA and CDR2 SQIVND (reference sequence). This CDR3 has 14 residues. With 2 bases removed from V and 5 bases from J, the gap between germline ends came to 9 bases. Written as DNA, the CDR3 is TGTGCCAGTAGTATAAGGCTAGATACCGGGGAGCTGTTTTTT. Translating gives CASSIRLDTGELFF. Combining the CDR3 with reference TRBV19 and TRBJ2-2 gives the whole variable domain DGGITQSPKYLFRKEGQNVTLSCEQNLNHDAMYWYRQDPGQGLRLIYYSQIVNDFQKGDIAEGYSVSREKKESFPLTVTSAQKNPTAFYLCASSIRLDTGELFFGEGSRLTVL.

The J gene is TRBJ1-4, the V gene TRBV7-2; a weak D match, TRBD1 (6 bases). The V end was cut by 6 bases, the J end by 3 bases, with 8 bases between. CDR3 length: 13 residues. Germline CDR1 reads SGHTA; CDR2 reads FQGNSA. The CDR3 DNA sequence: TGTGCCAGCAGGGGGGCGGCTAATGAAAAACTGTTTTTT. Translation gives CASRGAANEKLFF.

The rearrangement joins TRBV6-5 to TRBJ1-5; D call uncertain. The CDR3 sequence is 12 residues long. Germline CDR1 reads MNHEY; CDR2 reads SVGAGI. V dropped 7 bases and J dropped 7 bases, with 11 bases sitting between them. CDR3: CASTPGGQPQHF. As DNA, the CDR3 is TGTGCCAGCACCCCGGGTGGACAGCCCCAGCATTTT.

The chain has TRBV6-6 and TRBJ2-3, with TRBD1 matching over 10 bases. V dropped 3 bases and J dropped 4; count of bases not matched to a gene: 4. Germline CDR1 is MNHNY and CDR2 is SVGAGI (reference sequence). CDR3 size: 15 residues. The CDR3 reads CASSYGTGVADTQYF. The DNA for the CDR3 is TGTGCCAGCAGTTATGGGACAGGGGTGGCAGATACGCAGTATTTT.

This clone came up a few times. The chain carries TRBV27 and TRBJ2-7; 7 bases map to TRBD2. CDR3 length: 14 amino acids. The V gene's germline CDR1 is MNHEY and CDR2 SMNVEV (reference sequence). Unmatched junction bases numbered 10, after V lost 6 bases and J lost 5 bases. CDR3 coding DNA: TGTGCCAGCAGGAAAGTCGGGGGGTTCCACGAGCAGTACTTC. This encodes CASRKVGGFHEQYF.

In its sample, this clone was seen once. The chain combines TRBV9 with TRBJ1-2; perhaps TRBD1 as D (5 bases). The V and J ends lost 2 bases and 2 bases respectively, with 7 bases between them. The V gene's germline CDR1 is SGDLS and CDR2 YYNGEE. The CDR3 runs to 13 residues. The CDR3, as DNA: TGTGCCAGCAGCGTTGGGGGGAACTATGGCTACACCTTC. It yields the protein CASSVGGNYGYTF.

The chain joins TRBV29-1 to TRBJ2-3, with TRBD2 matching over 9 bases. The length of the CDR3 is 15 residues. CDR1 is SQVTM, CDR2 ANQGSEA, per germline. The trim removed 5 bases at V and 7 bases at J, leaving 13 bases unmatched. The CDR3 DNA reads as TGCAGCGTTCTTCTTCTAGCGGGAAAAAGTTATACGCAGTATTTT. Protein product: CSVLLLAGKSYTQYF.

This chain joins TRBV16 and TRBJ2-5; 8 bases fit TRBD1. The CDR3 is made up of 15 amino acids. Germline V gene lookup returns CDR1 KGHSY and CDR2 FQNENV. V was pared by 4 bases and J by 5 bases, with 9 bases of the junction left unmatched. CDR3 region: CASSRDRGRGETQYF. The CDR3 bases are TGTGCCAGCAGCCGCGACAGGGGAAGAGGGGAGACCCAGTACTTC.